The source of this T cell receptor beta chain is a study of blood T cell repertoires in COVID-19. Across the whole study: Material from acute and convalescent COVID-19 was sourced from the United States, Italy and Spain. The cDNA or gDNA used as material had been derived from T cells, B-cell-depleted T cells, or PBMCs.

Authors' analysis steps: Researchers report that nucleated cell counts were estimated from reference gene primer amplification. Sequenced by immunoSEQ multiplex PCR; TCRdb stores in-frame clones only, minus some. V and J calls and clone size come straight from that table; D and trimming were deduced from the DNA. The sample carries more than 200,000 clones, 86% recorded once. In Seattle, patients joined the study during active infection and were tracked longitudinally. V lost 5 bases, J lost 6 bases, and 16 bases lay in between. The CDR3 has 15 residues. Germline CDR1 and CDR2: KGHDR and SFDVKD. Input material: peripheral blood. The chain combines TRBV24-1 with TRBJ1-5, with D possibly being TRBD1 (5 bases). The receptor comes from a woman aged 45 to 65 with COVID-19, enrolled during active disease. CDR3 nucleotide sequence: TGTGCCACCAGTGGCGGGGCGGGGGATGCTCAGCCCCAGCATTTT. It translates to CATSGGAGDAQPQHF.